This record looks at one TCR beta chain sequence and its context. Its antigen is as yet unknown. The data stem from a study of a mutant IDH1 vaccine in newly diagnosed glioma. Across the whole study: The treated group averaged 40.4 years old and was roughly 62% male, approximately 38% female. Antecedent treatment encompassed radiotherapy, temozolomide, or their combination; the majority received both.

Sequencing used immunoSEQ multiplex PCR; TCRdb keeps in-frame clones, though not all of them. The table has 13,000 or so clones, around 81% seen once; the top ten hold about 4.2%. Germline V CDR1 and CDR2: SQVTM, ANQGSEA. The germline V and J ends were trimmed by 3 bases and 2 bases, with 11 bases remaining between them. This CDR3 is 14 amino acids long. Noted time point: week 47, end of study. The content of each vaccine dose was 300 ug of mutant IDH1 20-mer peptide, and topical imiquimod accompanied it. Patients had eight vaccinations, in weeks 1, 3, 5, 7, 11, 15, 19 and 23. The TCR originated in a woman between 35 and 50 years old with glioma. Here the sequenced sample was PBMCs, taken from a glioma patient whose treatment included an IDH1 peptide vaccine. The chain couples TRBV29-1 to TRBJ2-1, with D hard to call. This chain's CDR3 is CSVDRAGAYNEQFF. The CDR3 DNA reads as TGCAGCGTTGACCGGGCTGGGGCCTACAATGAGCAGTTCTTC.